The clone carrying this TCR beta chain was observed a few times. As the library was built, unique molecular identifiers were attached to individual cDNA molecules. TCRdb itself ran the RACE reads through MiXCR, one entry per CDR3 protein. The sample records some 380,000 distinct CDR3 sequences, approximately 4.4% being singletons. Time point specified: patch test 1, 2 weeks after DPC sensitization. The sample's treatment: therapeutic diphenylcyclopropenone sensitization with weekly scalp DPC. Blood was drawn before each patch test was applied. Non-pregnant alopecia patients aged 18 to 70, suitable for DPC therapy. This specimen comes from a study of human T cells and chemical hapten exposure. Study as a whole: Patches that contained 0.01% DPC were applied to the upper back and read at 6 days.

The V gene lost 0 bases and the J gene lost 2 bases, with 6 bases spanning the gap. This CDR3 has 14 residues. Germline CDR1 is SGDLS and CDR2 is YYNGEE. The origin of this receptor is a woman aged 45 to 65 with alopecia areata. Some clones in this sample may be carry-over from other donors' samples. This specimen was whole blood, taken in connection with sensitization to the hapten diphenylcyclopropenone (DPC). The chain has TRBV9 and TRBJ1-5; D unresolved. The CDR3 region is CASSVGAGNQPQHF. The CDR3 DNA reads TGTGCCAGCAGCGTAGGCGCGGGCAATCAGCCCCAGCATTTT.